The 32 T cell receptor beta chains listed next were all sequenced from one sample in a study of T cells in Graves' hyperthyroidism and ophthalmopathy (dated by TCRdb to between 2018 and 2021). The method behind the library was multiplex PCR. The sequencing machine was an Illumina HiSeq 2000. The TCR beta CDR3 regions were amplified from the RNA transcripts. The first round of RT-PCR for the TCR CDR3 was performed with the HTBI primer set and the Qiagen OneStep RT-PCR kit. TCRdb redid the processing of the public reads, applying fastp at Q25 and MiXCR, and retained in-frame beta chains. Every CDR3 protein is listed once, alongside the most common genes and DNA of its rows. The sample table contains some 500,000 distinct CDR3 sequences; only one count was recorded for about 16% of them. The ten largest account for approximately 30% of the sample. Sequencing was performed on blood. The receptors here all came from a woman aged 25 to 39 with Graves' ophthalmopathy.

This clonotype was observed a handful of times. The chain carries TRBV7-9 and TRBJ2-2, with D possibly matching TRBD2 (5 bases). CDR1 is SEHNR and CDR2 is FQNEAQ in the germline V gene (reference sequence). V was cut by 6 bases and J by 7 bases, with 9 bases left in between. The CDR3 has 12 amino acids. CDR3 region: CASRPTSGELFF. CDR3 DNA: TGTGCCAGCAGACCTACTAGCGGGGAGCTGTTTTTT.

The chain employs TRBV7-6 and TRBJ2-5, with a possible D match to TRBD2 (6 bases). CDR3 length equals 13 residues. The V end was cut by 3 bases, the J end by 4 bases, with 9 bases between. CDR1 and CDR2 from the germline V gene are SGHVS and FNYEAQ. The CDR3, as DNA: TGTGCCAGCAGCTTTAGAGCGGGAGAGACCCAGTACTTC. This codes for CASSFRAGETQYF.

The table lists this clonotype with a few counts. The chain employs TRBV11-1 and TRBJ2-6; 9 nucleotides line up with TRBD1. The junction had 16 bases not matched to a gene; V was cut back by 5 bases and J by 2 bases. The CDR3 covers 20 residues. CDR1 is SGHAT, CDR2 FQDESV, per germline (reference sequence). The CDR3 DNA follows: TGTGCCAGCAGCACCTCCTCGACAGGGGGGCGTGGAGCTGGGGCCAACGTCCTGACTTTC. This sequence encodes CASSTSSTGGRGAGANVLTF.

The CDR3 spells CASSPLGTSVREQYF. For the CDR3, the DNA is TGTGCCAGCAGCCCTTTAGGGACTAGCGTCCGCGAGCAGTACTTC. This chain connects TRBV6-1 to TRBJ2-7; 10 bases match TRBD2. Germline V gene data show CDR1 as MNHNS and CDR2 as SASEGT. The length of the CDR3 is 15 residues. V lost 6 bases and J lost 6; bases outside the gene matches: 11.

The chain carries TRBV19 and TRBJ2-2; D perhaps matches TRBD2 (5 bases). The CDR3 consists of 16 residues. Trimming stripped 0 bases from V and 4 bases from J, with 12 bases between. In germline, CDR1 is LNHDA, CDR2 SQIVND (reference sequence). The CDR3 protein is CASSIDRWEITGELFF. The CDR3 coding sequence is TGTGCCAGTAGTATAGATCGTTGGGAGATCACCGGGGAGCTGTTTTTT.

The chain couples TRBV7-2 to TRBJ2-7; D is possibly TRBD2 (6 bases). The ends were cut back, 8 bases at V and 1 base at J, with 12 bases in the middle. From germline, CDR1 is SGHTA and CDR2 FQGNSA. This CDR3 has 13 residues. Here the CDR3 DNA reads TGTGCCAGCGGGAGGCCAGGATCCTACGAGCAGTACTTC. As protein: CASGRPGSYEQYF.

This clonotype turned up a few times. This chain connects TRBV19 to TRBJ2-3, with a tentative D call TRBD1 (5 bases). Trimming took off 1 base at V and 7 bases at J, with 15 bases between the two ends. CDR3 length equals 15 residues. The V gene's germline CDR1 is LNHDA and CDR2 SQIVND (reference sequence). CDR3: CASSIAEGAGHTQYF. The CDR3 nucleotides are TGTGCCAGTAGTATAGCCGAAGGGGCTGGTCATACGCAGTATTTT.

This chain connects TRBV4-1 to TRBJ2-7; D tentatively fits TRBD1 or TRBD2 (5 bases each). Between the trimmed V and J ends, which lost 1 base and 5 bases, there was a span of 12 bases. Germline values: CDR1 MGHRA, CDR2 YSYEKL. The CDR3 contains 14 residues. CDR3 coding DNA: TGCGCCAGCAGCCAAGCGGGGAAGGGGCACGAGCAGTACTTC. It specifies CASSQAGKGHEQYF.

This clonotype was counted only a few times. The chain links TRBV19 to TRBJ2-6, with D hard to call. CDR1 is LNHDA, CDR2 SQIVND, per germline (reference sequence). The CDR3 extends over 15 amino acids. The V gene lost 2 bases and the J gene lost 2 bases, with 7 bases spanning the gap. CDR3 amino acids: CASSISLPGANVLTF. DNA for the CDR3: TGTGCCAGTAGTATATCGCTACCTGGGGCCAACGTCCTGACTTTC.

This clonotype was counted ten times or more. CDR3 bases: TGCAGTGCTAGGGGGGGAGTTCACTACGAGCAGTACTTC. This gives the protein CSARGGVHYEQYF. The chain joins TRBV20-1 to TRBJ2-7, with D maybe TRBD2 (6 bases). Germline V gene lookup returns CDR1 DFQATT and CDR2 SNEGSKA (reference sequence). V was trimmed by 3 bases and J by 3 bases, leaving 12 bases between them. The CDR3 is 13 residues long.

The rearrangement uses TRBV3-1 and TRBJ1-2; 9 bases align to TRBD1. Germline CDR1 and CDR2: LGHDT and YNNKEL (reference sequence). The CDR3 totals 15 residues. J gave up 6 bases and V 1 base, and 6 bases lay outside the gene matches. The CDR3 DNA follows: TGTGCCAGCAGCCAAGCGGACAGGGGACAGGATGGCTACACCTTC. Its protein product is CASSQADRGQDGYTF.

This chain connects TRBV12-3 or TRBV12-4 to TRBJ1-5; possibly TRBD1 for D (5 bases). The CDR3 is made up of 14 amino acids. Between the trimmed V and J ends, which lost 5 bases and 7 bases, there was a span of 15 bases. In nucleotides, the CDR3 is TGTGCCAGCAGTACTCAGGGTGTCGACCAGCCCCAGCATTTT. It specifies CASSTQGVDQPQHF.

The rearrangement uses TRBV5-8 and TRBJ2-1; 7 bases are a match to TRBD2. V was pared by 4 bases and J by 3 bases, with 7 bases of the junction left unmatched. This CDR3 region has 15 residues. CDR1 is SGHTS, CDR2 YDEGEE, per germline. The CDR3 spells CASSGGTTLYNEQFF. CDR3 coding DNA: TGTGCCAGCAGCGGCGGGACTACCCTCTACAATGAGCAGTTCTTC.

The gene calls are TRBV6-4 and TRBJ1-6, with D uncertain. From germline, CDR1 is MRHNA and CDR2 SNTAGT. V was shortened by 5 bases and J by 3 bases, with 8 bases between the two germline ends. The CDR3 totals 14 residues. In DNA, the CDR3 is TGTGCCAGCAGTACGGGCAGCTATAATTCACCCCTCCACTTT. It specifies CASSTGSYNSPLHF.

This clonotype was seen a handful of times. V and J are TRBV7-2 and TRBJ2-3; TRBD2 matches 7 bases. J gave up 2 bases and V 5 bases, and 7 bases lay outside the gene matches. The length of the CDR3 is 15 residues. Germline assignment: CDR1 SGHTA and CDR2 FQGNSA. CDR3 bases: TGTGCCAGCAGCCACCCTAGCGGATACACAGATACGCAGTATTTT. Amino acid sequence: CASSHPSGYTDTQYF.

This clonotype occurred a few times. This rearrangement joins TRBV6-1 to TRBJ2-7; 10 bases fit TRBD2. Per the germline V gene, CDR1 is MNHNS and CDR2 is SASEGT. V shed 6 bases, J shed 6 bases, and the junction held 11 bases outside the gene matches. The CDR3 length is 15 residues. This CDR3 is CASSNQKLAGGEQYF. In DNA, the CDR3 is TGTGCCAGCAGCAACCAAAAATTAGCGGGAGGCGAGCAGTACTTC.

Ten or more counts support this clonotype. This rearrangement joins TRBV20-1 to TRBJ2-3; no clear D. The germline CDR1 and CDR2 sequences are DFQATT and SNEGSKA (reference sequence). The CDR3 has 11 residues. V shed 7 bases and J shed 3 bases, with 8 bases lying between them. CDR3 region: CSEDGTDTQYF. CDR3 in DNA: TGCAGTGAGGACGGTACAGATACGCAGTATTTT.

This clonotype has only a few counts. The chain carries TRBV9 and TRBJ2-3; tentatively, D is TRBD1 or TRBD2 (5 bases each). This CDR3 has 18 amino acids. Germline CDR1 and CDR2: SGDLS and YYNGEE. V lost 2 bases and J lost 4, with 23 bases in between. CDR3 protein: CASSVSFNWGSISDTQYF. In DNA form, the CDR3 reads TGTGCCAGCAGCGTGTCCTTTAATTGGGGGAGTATCTCAGATACGCAGTATTTT.

Notes on this clonotype: With a much larger clone just one base away, this may be a read error. This rearrangement joins TRBV2 to TRBJ2-7, with no clear D. V lost 6 bases, J lost 2 bases, and 8 bases lay in between. This CDR3 has 12 amino acids. Germline V gives CDR1 SNHLY, CDR2 FYNNEI. CDR3 nucleotides: TGTGCCAGCAGCGTAGATACCTACGAGCAGTACTTC. Protein sequence: CASSVDTYEQYF.

This clonotype was detected ten times or more. The rearrangement links TRBV7-2 to TRBJ2-7, with D perhaps TRBD1 or TRBD2 (5 bases each). The germline V gene encodes CDR1 SGHTA and CDR2 FQGNSA. This CDR3 region has 14 residues. V was pared by 8 bases and J by 2 bases, with 16 bases between. This CDR3 is CASGPGTSPYEQYF. CDR3 nucleotides: TGTGCCAGCGGCCCCGGGACCTCTCCCTACGAGCAGTACTTC.

This rearrangement joins TRBV2 to TRBJ2-1; possible D gene TRBD2, 6 bases. Germline V lookup: CDR1 SNHLY, CDR2 FYNNEI. Between the trimmed V and J ends, which lost 6 bases and 9 bases, there was a span of 18 bases. The CDR3 totals 14 residues. DNA of the CDR3: TGTGCCAGCAGGGCGGGGTTTTTGGGGACTGAGCAGTTCTTC. Translating gives CASRAGFLGTEQFF.

This clonotype was counted between two and nine times. The genes are TRBV5-1 and TRBJ2-7; D is undetermined. Trimming left V 7 bases short and J 0 bases short, with 8 bases between. This CDR3 is 12 amino acids long. Germline CDR1 is SGHRS and CDR2 is YFSETQ. The CDR3 loop reads CASRTDSYEQYF. Written as DNA, the CDR3 is TGCGCCAGCCGTACAGACTCCTACGAGCAGTACTTC. Combining the CDR3 with reference TRBV5-1 and TRBJ2-7 gives the whole variable domain KAGVTQTPRYLIKTRGQQVTLSCSPISGHRSVSWYQQTPGQGLQFLFEYFSETQRNKGNFPGRFSGRQFSNSRSEMNVSTLELGDSALYLCASRTDSYEQYFGPGTRLTVT.

This clonotype was found a few times. The chain employs TRBV6-1 and TRBJ1-5; D is possibly TRBD1 (5 bases). The CDR3 totals 18 residues. V lost 3 bases, J lost 7 bases, and 25 bases lay in between. Per the germline V gene, CDR1 is MNHNS and CDR2 is SASEGT. This CDR3 reads CASSDSTFLGQVRQPQHF. CDR3 bases: TGTGCCAGCAGTGACTCGACGTTCTTGGGGCAGGTAAGACAGCCCCAGCATTTT.

There are many counts of this clonotype. This chain connects TRBV5-1 to TRBJ1-1; D unresolved. Germline V gene lookup returns CDR1 SGHRS and CDR2 YFSETQ. Trimming took off 0 bases at V and 5 bases at J, with 14 bases between the two ends. The CDR3 consists of 15 residues. This chain's CDR3 is CASSLDPSSGTEAFF. The CDR3 DNA follows: TGCGCCAGCAGCTTGGATCCGTCTTCCGGGACTGAAGCTTTCTTT.

In this sample, this clonotype turned up many times. The chain recombines TRBV11-2 with TRBJ2-7; possible D gene TRBD1, 6 bases. Germline V CDR1 and CDR2: SGHAT, FQNNGV. The CDR3 totals 15 residues. V gave up 1 base and J gave up 4 bases, with 14 bases separating them. CDR3 sequence (DNA): TGTGCCAGCAGCTTAGGACAGGCCTCTCGATACGAGCAGTACTTC. This sequence encodes CASSLGQASRYEQYF.

The rearrangement joins TRBV28 to TRBJ2-5; 9 nucleotides match TRBD1. CDR1 and CDR2 (germline): MDHEN, SYDVKM. The CDR3 runs 16 residues. V lost 2 bases and J lost 5; bases outside the gene matches: 9. CDR3 DNA sequence: TGTGCCAGCAGTTTAGCCGGGACAGGGCTGGAGGAGACCCAGTACTTC. Amino acids: CASSLAGTGLEETQYF.

The chain joins TRBV10-3 to TRBJ2-4, with TRBD2 identical over 8 bases. Germline assignment: CDR1 ENHRY and CDR2 SYGVKD. Trimming cost V 11 bases and J 8 bases; bases outside gene matches: 8. CDR3 length equals 12 residues. DNA for the CDR3: TGTGCCGCCTCGACTAGCGCCTACATTCAGTACTTC. Residues: CAASTSAYIQYF.

The table lists this clonotype with many counts. The V gene is TRBV18, the J gene TRBJ2-5, with 7 bases identical to TRBD1. Germline CDR1 is KGHSH and CDR2 is LQKENI. The CDR3 contains 15 residues. The ends lost 2 bases at V and 2 bases at J; junction bases unmatched: 5. CDR3 amino acids: CASSPRGPPQETQYF. For the CDR3, the DNA is TGTGCCAGCTCACCAAGGGGGCCCCCTCAAGAGACCCAGTACTTC.

This clonotype was counted between two and nine times. This chain uses TRBV6-1 with TRBJ2-5; 10 bases map to TRBD2. Germline values: CDR1 MNHNS, CDR2 SASEGT. This CDR3 region has 13 residues. V dropped 3 bases and J dropped 14; count of bases not matched to a gene: 9. CDR3 amino acids: CASSEGGSSGRYF. As DNA, the CDR3 is TGTGCCAGCAGTGAGGGGGGATCTAGCGGGAGATACTTC.

In its sample, this clonotype was seen many times. The genes are TRBV4-3 and TRBJ2-7; D remains unclear. The V and J ends lost 0 bases and 4 bases respectively, with 16 bases between them. The germline CDR1 and CDR2 sequences are LGHNA and YSLEER. The CDR3 is 16 amino acids. CDR3 residues: CASSQDPAGRAYEQYF. Written as DNA, the CDR3 is TGCGCCAGCAGCCAAGATCCGGCAGGAAGGGCTTACGAGCAGTACTTC.

J is TRBJ1-2 and V is TRBV6-4; D is uncertain. CDR1 MRHNA and CDR2 SNTAGT come from the germline V gene. The V gene lost 0 bases and the J gene lost 8 bases, with 16 bases spanning the gap. The CDR3 sequence is 15 residues long. The CDR3 region has the DNA TGTGCCAGCAGTGACTCGATAGAGGATTTGGGGGGCTACACCTTC. It translates to CASSDSIEDLGGYTF.

This clonotype was observed at least ten times. The chain links TRBV3-1 to TRBJ1-5; unclear D gene. Germline loops: CDR1 LGHDT, CDR2 YNNKEL (reference sequence). Trimming removed 0 bases at V and 3 bases at J, with 9 bases between. This CDR3 has 15 residues. CDR3 sequence reads: CASSQEGSVNQPQHF. CDR3 coding DNA: TGTGCCAGCAGCCAAGAGGGCAGTGTCAATCAGCCCCAGCATTTT. Based on the CDR3 plus reference TRBV3-1 and TRBJ1-5, the full variable domain is DTAVSQTPKYLVTQMGNDKSIKCEQNLGHDTMYWYKQDSKKFLKIMFSYNNKELIINETVPNRFSPKSPDKAHLNLHINSLELGDSAVYFCASSQEGSVNQPQHFGDGTRLSIL.